Each of the 14 T cell receptor beta chains below was sequenced from the same sample in a study of T cells expressing NK-cell markers. TCRdb reprocessed the 5' RACE reads and stores each CDR3 protein as one record, lacking DNA. The table lists about 5,000 distinct CDR3 sequences. The sample taken for sequencing was blood T cells: a sorted CD56 or NKG2C T cell subset, CD4+ or CD8+ T cells, or bulk PBMC T cells (not recorded which). All receptors come from a man aged 18 to 35 in good health.

This clonotype is called medium-sized based on its frequency. The chain combines TRBV7-6 with TRBJ2-1; no DNA is available, so the TRBD2 call from TCRdb remains unchecked. This CDR3 region has 16 residues. Germline V gene sequence: CDR1 SGHVS, CDR2 FNYEAQ. This CDR3 reads CASSLPSSYGYNEQFF. The full variable domain, with the rest looked up from reference TRBV7-6 and TRBJ2-1, is GAGVSQSPRYKVTKRGQDVALRCDPISGHVSLYWYRQALGQGPEFLTYFNYEAQQDKSGLPNDRFSAERPEGSISTLTIQRTEQRDSAMYRCASSLPSSYGYNEQFFGPGTRLTVL.

Frequency places this clonotype as medium-sized. V gene TRBV2 combines with J gene TRBJ2-5; no DNA is available, so the TRBD1 call from TCRdb remains unchecked. The length of the CDR3 is 13 residues. Per the germline V gene, CDR1 is SNHLY and CDR2 is FYNNEI. CDR3: CASMTGGQETQYF.

Frequency places this clonotype as medium-sized. The chain uses TRBV28 and TRBJ2-1. The CDR3 has 11 amino acids. Germline V gene data show CDR1 as MDHEN and CDR2 as SYDVKM. CDR3 in amino acids: CASGYMDEQFF.

By frequency, this clonotype is medium-sized (0.01 to 0.1%). The chain employs TRBV6-2 or TRBV6-3 and TRBJ1-1. Looked up from germline, CDR1 is MNHEY and CDR2 is SVGEGT. This CDR3 spans 14 amino acids. This CDR3 is CASSYMRCDTEAFF.

This chain links TRBV4-3 with TRBJ2-2; the TCRdb D gene call, TRBD2, has no DNA to confirm it. CDR1 and CDR2 from the germline V gene are LGHNA and YSLEER. The CDR3 covers 14 residues. The CDR3 is CASSLLAGDGELFF.

This clonotype shows up as medium-sized by frequency. The V and J genes are TRBV20-1 and TRBJ2-7; TCRdb picks TRBD1, but there is no DNA to check that call. The CDR3 has 14 residues. Germline loops: CDR1 DFQATT, CDR2 SNEGSKA (reference sequence). CDR3 sequence reads: CSASMGTGGYEQYF.

The V call is TRBV20-1, the J call TRBJ2-5; TCRdb proposes TRBD1, but this gene call is untestable without DNA. Germline V gene sequence: CDR1 DFQATT, CDR2 SNEGSKA (reference sequence). The CDR3 covers 17 residues. CDR3 loop: CSARMRPGQGFWETQYF.

This clonotype is large by frequency. The chain combines TRBV20-1 with TRBJ2-1; there is no DNA to check the TCRdb D call of TRBD2. CDR1 is DFQATT, CDR2 SNEGSKA, per germline (reference sequence). There are 15 residues in the CDR3. CDR3 loop: CSARRLAGDHNEQFF.

The chain combines TRBV12-3 or TRBV12-4 with TRBJ2-1; the D call from TCRdb, TRBD2, cannot be confirmed without DNA. CDR3 length equals 13 residues. This CDR3 is CAIPTSGFDEQFF.

The CDR3 loop is CASSSYKGLAKNIQYF. This rearrangement joins TRBV11-2 to TRBJ2-4; the TCRdb D gene call, TRBD2, has no DNA to confirm it. Germline CDR1 is SGHAT and CDR2 is FQNNGV. This CDR3 has 16 residues. Complete variable domain (other parts from reference TRBV11-2 and TRBJ2-4): EAGVAQSPRYKIIEKRQSVAFWCNPISGHATLYWYQQILGQGPKLLIQFQNNGVVDDSQLPKDRFSAERLKGVDSTLKIQPAKLEDSAVYLCASSSYKGLAKNIQYFGAGTRLSVL.

This clonotype shows up as medium-sized by frequency. The chain combines TRBV7-9 with TRBJ1-2. CDR1 is SEHNR, CDR2 FQNEAQ, per germline (reference sequence). The CDR3 consists of 11 residues. CDR3 in amino acids: CASSLSWDYTF.

This clonotype is classed as medium-sized (0.01 to 0.1%) by frequency. CDR3 region: CASSPQGCCASNQPQHF. The J gene is TRBJ1-5, the V gene TRBV18; TCRdb picks TRBD1, but there is no DNA to check that call. This CDR3 has 17 residues. CDR1 and CDR2 (germline): KGHSH, LQKENI.

This clonotype shows up as medium-sized by frequency. The chain couples TRBV11-2 to TRBJ1-1. The CDR3 is 12 residues long. Germline CDR1 SGHAT, CDR2 FQNNGV. CDR3: CASSLESVEAFF.

This clonotype is labeled medium-sized based on frequency. Here the CDR3 reads CASSQGGDTGLEAFF. The chain joins TRBV4-3 to TRBJ1-1; TCRdb selects TRBD1, and the lack of DNA leaves this call unchecked. The CDR3 length is 15 residues. The germline V gene encodes CDR1 LGHNA and CDR2 YSLEER.